A single sample is the source of the 24 T cell receptor beta chains below, sequenced in a study of CD4 T cells in relation to SARS-CoV-2 and coronaviruses. Their antigen targets remain unknown. TCRdb's table, derived via immunoSEQ multiplex PCR, lists solely in-frame clones and lacks some. The sample lists under 20,000 clones; 60% to 85% were seen once. The unexposed donors gave CD4+ T cells in about 2010-2019, prior to COVID-19. CD4+ T cells were isolated from the cells after around 11 days of culture. What was sequenced was CD4+ T cells from PBMCs, cultured in vitro. These receptors all stem from a human donor in good health.

This chain uses TRBV5-1 with TRBJ2-1; D possibly corresponds to TRBD1 (5 bases). CDR3 size: 14 residues. Germline values: CDR1 SGHRS, CDR2 YFSETQ. Deletions cut 5 bases from V and 5 bases from J, with 14 bases between. CDR3 coding DNA: TGCGCCAGCAGTTTCGACAGTCGGCACAATGAGCAGTTCTTC. Protein: CASSFDSRHNEQFF.

The V gene is TRBV11-1, the J gene TRBJ2-1; tentatively, D is TRBD1 (6 bases). The CDR3 length is 14 residues. Germline CDR1 reads SGHAT; CDR2 reads FQDESV (reference sequence). V was shortened by 2 bases and J by 7 bases, with 12 bases between the two germline ends. For the CDR3, the DNA is TGTGCCAGCAGCTTAACCAGGGGTCAGAATGAGCAGTTCTTC. Translated: CASSLTRGQNEQFF.

This clone was seen more than once but under ten times. The chain uses TRBV4-1 and TRBJ1-2; no reliable D call. Trimming took off 0 bases at V and 4 bases at J, with 15 bases between the two ends. The CDR3 length is 16 residues. The V gene's germline CDR1 is MGHRA and CDR2 YSYEKL. The CDR3 nucleotides are TGCGCCAGCAGCCAAGATCTCCCAGGACTCGGCTATGGCTACACCTTC. Translating it yields CASSQDLPGLGYGYTF.

This clone came up once. The V call is TRBV6-5, the J call TRBJ2-1, with a possible D match to TRBD2 (5 bases). From germline, CDR1 is MNHEY and CDR2 SVGAGI. Trimming shortened V by 7 bases and J by 10 bases, and 14 bases separated the two germline ends. The CDR3 length is 12 residues. The CDR3 coding sequence is TGTGCCAGCAACAGCTACCCGGGGGAGCAGTTCTTC. This gives the protein CASNSYPGEQFF.

V usage is TRBV5-1 and J usage is TRBJ2-7, with 10 bases that match TRBD1. Germline loops: CDR1 SGHRS, CDR2 YFSETQ. The V and J ends lost 3 bases and 4 bases, in that order; junction bases with no gene match: 7. This CDR3 is built from 15 residues. This CDR3 reads CASSWGGDRGYEQYF. CDR3 nucleotides: TGCGCCAGCAGCTGGGGCGGGGACAGGGGTTACGAGCAGTACTTC.

The chain employs TRBV5-1 and TRBJ2-7; unclear D gene. In germline, CDR1 is SGHRS, CDR2 YFSETQ. With 3 bases removed from V and 7 bases from J, the gap between germline ends came to 11 bases. The CDR3 is made up of 12 amino acids. The CDR3 reads CASSSKFGEQYF. CDR3 bases: TGCGCCAGCAGCTCTAAGTTCGGGGAGCAGTACTTC. Full variable domain (remainder filled in from reference TRBV5-1 and TRBJ2-7): KAGVTQTPRYLIKTRGQQVTLSCSPISGHRSVSWYQQTPGQGLQFLFEYFSETQRNKGNFPGRFSGRQFSNSRSEMNVSTLELGDSALYLCASSSKFGEQYFGPGTRLTVT.

V gene TRBV3-1 (or the pseudogene TRBV3-2) combines with J gene TRBJ1-2, with 8 bases matching TRBD1. The V gene end was trimmed by 2 bases and the J gene end by 8 bases; junction bases not matched to a gene: 13. The V gene's germline CDR1 is LGHDT and CDR2 YNNKEL (reference sequence). The CDR3 totals 16 residues. The CDR3 region has the DNA TGTGCCAGCAGCCAACCCGGACAGGGTGTTTCGGACGGCTACACCTTC. The encoded protein is CASSQPGQGVSDGYTF.

The rearrangement links TRBV6-1 to TRBJ1-2; TRBD1 matches at 8 bases. The V segment lost 2 bases and the J segment 6 bases; nucleotides outside the gene matches: 8. The CDR3 is 15 residues long. Per germline, CDR1 MNHNS and CDR2 SASEGT. CDR3 bases: TGTGCCAGCAGTGAATGGCTGGACAGGGACGATGGCTACACCTTC. Amino acid sequence: CASSEWLDRDDGYTF.

The chain combines TRBV10-3 with TRBJ2-6, with TRBD1 matching 8 bases. The J segment lost 0 bases and the V segment lost 4 bases, leaving 5 bases of the junction unmatched. CDR3 length equals 17 residues. Germline V gene lookup returns CDR1 ENHRY and CDR2 SYGVKD. This CDR3 is CAISGTGLNSGANVLTF. DNA for the CDR3: TGTGCCATCAGTGGGACAGGGCTGAACTCTGGGGCCAACGTCCTGACTTTC.

The rearrangement links TRBV18 to TRBJ2-3; D gene unclear. This CDR3 has 17 amino acids. V was shortened by 3 bases and J by 3 bases, with 19 bases between the two germline ends. Per the germline V gene, CDR1 is KGHSH and CDR2 is LQKENI. CDR3 in amino acids: CASSPVPDPRPTDTQYF. CDR3 nucleotides: TGTGCCAGCTCACCGGTCCCGGACCCACGGCCTACAGATACGCAGTATTTT.

The V call is TRBV19, the J call TRBJ2-1, with TRBD2 identical over 11 bases. This CDR3 is built from 13 residues. J lost 10 bases, V lost 7 bases, and 6 bases had no gene match. Germline loops: CDR1 LNHDA, CDR2 SQIVND (reference sequence). The CDR3 DNA reads TGTGCCAGTACTCCTAGCGGGAGGAGAGAGCAGTTCTTC. This gives the protein CASTPSGRREQFF.

The genes are TRBV19 and TRBJ2-6, with D hard to call. Germline CDR1 is LNHDA and CDR2 is SQIVND (reference sequence). There are 14 residues in the CDR3. V was shortened by 3 bases and J by 1 base, with 4 bases between the two germline ends. The CDR3 nucleotides read TGTGCCAGTAGTATTTGGTCTGGGGCCAACGTCCTGACTTTC. Encoded protein: CASSIWSGANVLTF.

The CDR3 DNA reads TGCGCCAGCAGCTCGGGGATCAGGGGGCAACCAGAAAAACTGTTTTTT. This sequence encodes CASSSGIRGQPEKLFF. The gene calls are TRBV5-1 and TRBJ1-4; 8 nucleotides align to TRBD1. This CDR3 is 16 amino acids long. The germline V gene has CDR1 SGHRS and CDR2 YFSETQ. J gave up 8 bases and V 3 bases, and 12 bases lay outside the gene matches.

The chain uses TRBV7-3 and TRBJ2-1; 8 bases are a match to TRBD2. The J segment lost 7 bases and the V segment lost 2 bases, leaving 7 bases of the junction unmatched. Germline V lookup: CDR1 SGHTA, CDR2 FQGTGA. The CDR3 consists of 15 residues. The CDR3 bases are TGTGCCAGCAGCTTAGGAGGGACTAGACAGAATGAGCAGTTCTTC. Translation: CASSLGGTRQNEQFF.

This clone was seen only once. The rearrangement links TRBV9 to TRBJ2-1; 13 positions agree with TRBD2. The germline V gene has CDR1 SGDLS and CDR2 YYNGEE. This CDR3 region has 13 residues. V was clipped by 9 bases and J by 5 bases; unmatched bases: 2. The CDR3 loop reads CATGTSGNNEQFF. In DNA form, the CDR3 reads TGTGCCACCGGGACTAGCGGGAACAATGAGCAGTTCTTC.

V is TRBV3-1 (or the pseudogene TRBV3-2) and J is TRBJ1-4; D is perhaps TRBD1 (5 bases). Germline V lookup: CDR1 LGHDT, CDR2 YNNKEL (reference sequence). This CDR3 is 15 amino acids long. V lost 5 bases and J 1 base, leaving 11 bases between the germline ends. The CDR3 protein is CASSFPGGTNEKLFF. The CDR3 DNA follows: TGTGCCAGCAGCTTCCCGGGGGGAACTAATGAAAAACTGTTTTTT.

The chain combines TRBV7-6 with TRBJ2-3; D is perhaps TRBD2 (6 bases). Germline V lookup: CDR1 SGHVS, CDR2 FNYEAQ. The CDR3 loop spans 15 amino acids. V was trimmed by 5 bases and J by 1 base, leaving 13 bases between them. This CDR3 reads CASSLVSSGTDTQYF. The CDR3 DNA follows: TGTGCCAGCAGCCTCGTTTCTAGCGGCACAGATACGCAGTATTTT.

The chain links TRBV7-9 to TRBJ1-2, with TRBD1 identical over 10 bases. The V segment lost 1 base and the J segment 8 bases; nucleotides outside the gene matches: 4. The germline V gene has CDR1 SEHNR and CDR2 FQNEAQ (reference sequence). The CDR3 covers 14 residues. The CDR3 loop is CASSLEGTGVGYTF. In DNA, the CDR3 is TGTGCCAGCAGCTTAGAAGGGACAGGGGTCGGCTACACCTTC.

This chain links TRBV24-1 with TRBJ2-1, with D possibly being TRBD2 (6 bases). V lost 4 bases and J lost 9, with 15 bases in between. Germline loops: CDR1 KGHDR, CDR2 SFDVKD. This CDR3 is 14 amino acids long. The CDR3 nucleotides read TGTGCCACCAGTGAGACGGCCCTCGGGGGTGAGCAGTTCTTC. Protein sequence: CATSETALGGEQFF.

This sequence joins TRBV30 and TRBJ2-2, with 7 bases identical to TRBD2. V dropped 0 bases and J dropped 4; count of bases not matched to a gene: 23. The V gene's germline CDR1 is GTSNPN and CDR2 SVGIG (reference sequence). CDR3 length: 21 residues. The CDR3 loop reads CAWSVQRWLAESLSPTGELFF. CDR3 DNA: TGTGCCTGGAGTGTACAACGGTGGCTAGCGGAGTCCCTATCCCCCACCGGGGAGCTGTTTTTT.

The chain carries TRBV2 and TRBJ2-3; D gene unclear. V shed 3 bases and J shed 3 bases, with 13 bases lying between them. CDR3 length: 15 amino acids. Germline V gene data show CDR1 as SNHLY and CDR2 as FYNNEI. The CDR3 loop reads CASSEVLTKTDTQYF. In DNA form, the CDR3 reads TGTGCCAGCAGTGAGGTGCTAACAAAAACAGATACGCAGTATTTT.

J is TRBJ1-5 and V is TRBV19; TRBD1 might be the D (5 bases). This CDR3 is 13 amino acids long. Germline V lookup: CDR1 LNHDA, CDR2 SQIVND (reference sequence). V dropped 9 bases and J dropped 7 bases, with 16 bases sitting between them. For the CDR3, the DNA is TGTGCCAGCTCTTGGGGGGTAGCGCAGCCCCAGCATTTT. Translation gives CASSWGVAQPQHF.

V gene TRBV4-1 combines with J gene TRBJ2-5, with D perhaps assigned TRBD1 or TRBD2 (6 bases each). Germline V gene lookup returns CDR1 MGHRA and CDR2 YSYEKL. V lost 1 base and J lost 7, with 19 bases in between. The CDR3 spans 16 residues. CDR3 in amino acids: CASSQVIRGRDWTQYF. In nucleotides, the CDR3 is TGCGCCAGCAGCCAAGTTATCCGGGGGCGGGATTGGACCCAGTACTTC.

Only a few counts were recorded for this clone. The CDR3 sequence is CASSPQVGEQYF. DNA for the CDR3: TGTGCCAGCAGCCCCCAAGTGGGGGAGCAGTACTTC. The chain is built from TRBV3-1 (or the pseudogene TRBV3-2) and TRBJ2-7; D remains ambiguous. Trimming pared 4 bases from V and 7 bases from J, leaving 11 bases between. Germline lookup yields CDR1 LGHDT and CDR2 YNNKEL (reference sequence). The CDR3 has 12 amino acids.